Detailed here is one TCR beta chain. This entry is derived from a study of shared clonotypes between healthy human individuals. Study details: Serving as donors were two women and a few men, whose ages spanned 18 to 49. Each donor's CD8 memory used one plate, CD8 naive two, each CD4 subset three.

The CDR3 runs 14 residues. CDR1 and CDR2 from the germline V gene are ENHRY and SYGVKD. Trimming left V 7 bases short and J 1 base short, with 13 bases between. The naive CD8 fraction comprised CD45RO-negative cells positively selected for CCR7 and excluded terminally differentiated effector memory CD45RA+ cells. Donors comprised healthy HIV-negative adults lacking recent acute infections or vaccinations. Original processing notes: Filtering differed because ImmunoSEQ produced junction-only sequences that carried no quality scores. Clones were read by immunoSEQ multiplex PCR, and TCRdb kept only the in-frame ones, dropping some. D and trimming come from the DNA, and the V and J calls and clone size come from that table. This sample carries about 2.1 million clones, 90% to 95% of them seen once, and the ten largest clones take about 1.5%.

Sequenced input: naive CD8+ T cells from PBMCs. This chain links TRBV10-3 with TRBJ1-1; D is perhaps TRBD1 (5 bases). The TCR originated in a man between 18 and 35 years old in good health. Some clones in this sample may be carry-over from other donors' samples. CDR3 sequence (DNA): TGTGCCATCAAGCCGGGACGAACGAACACTGAAGCTTTCTTT. Translation: CAIKPGRTNTEAFF.